This is a list of T cell receptor beta chains from one sample in a study of CD8 T cells in ankylosing spondylitis. Each CDR3 protein gets one entry after TCRdb re-called the 5' RACE reads with MiXCR. The repertoire has 800,000 to 900,000 distinct CDR3 sequences, 10% to 15% of them found once; the top ten carry roughly 0.51%. The source material was blood, either unsorted or a sorted T cell fraction (not recorded which). The origin of the receptors is a male donor with ankylosing spondylitis. CDR3s include the opening cysteine and the closing phenylalanine or tryptophan. Only some rows state a clone size, as once, few, many or a class for expanded clones.

j_call v_call clone_size cdr3_aa
TRBJ2-3 TRBV5-1 . CASSSIGQGADTQYF
TRBJ2-7 TRBV10-3 . CAISESLLRDTYEQYF
TRBJ1-4 TRBV29-1 . CSAMTQEGEKLFF
TRBJ2-2 TRBV5-1 once CASSFRPSSNTGELFF
TRBJ2-5 TRBV20-1 . CSANGGRGETQYF
TRBJ1-2 TRBV6-1 many CASSLGRSSSGYTF
TRBJ2-7 TRBV4-3 . CASSRDMSYEQYF
TRBJ1-6 TRBV7-6 few CASSLTGIRGSPLHF
TRBJ2-5 TRBV20-1 . CSALAFQETQYF
TRBJ2-1 TRBV18 many CASSPPSGGLSNEQFF
TRBJ2-4 TRBV7-2 few CASSPGGPAKNIQYF
TRBJ2-7 TRBV6-2/TRBV6-3 few CASSYRRNEQYF
TRBJ2-1 TRBV28 once CASSPPPSWGYNEQFF
TRBJ1-1 TRBV5-1 . CASSLGSPNTLAFF
TRBJ1-1 TRBV20-1 many CSATPSWNTEAFF
TRBJ2-1 TRBV11-1 few CASSSPRLAGLASYNEQFF
TRBJ2-5 TRBV12-3/TRBV12-4 few CASSIGLPGQGGETQYF
TRBJ2-7 TRBV18 . CASSPRGASSYEQYF
TRBJ1-2 TRBV6-5 . CASSYSQGGYTF
TRBJ2-5 TRBV7-9 . CASRPPPGTLQETQYF
TRBJ2-2 TRBV9 few CASSARSNTGELFF
TRBJ2-1 TRBV5-1 . CASSLAVSKYNEQFF